Sequencing of this TCR beta chain was carried out in a study of human T cells and chemical hapten exposure. The time point was: pre-sensitization, week 0. Treatment specified: therapeutic diphenylcyclopropenone sensitization with weekly scalp DPC. The V gene's germline CDR1 is ENHRY and CDR2 SYGVKD. The V end was cut by 3 bases, the J end by 0 bases, with 9 bases between. This CDR3 is 15 amino acids long. Study observations and caveats: TCRs exceeding a frequency of 1 in 1000 stayed unchanged under DPC sensitization. With alopecia, donors may have immune responses unlike healthy people's.

TCRdb recomputed calls from the RACE reads with MiXCR, one row per CDR3 protein. The sample yields around 250,000 distinct CDR3 sequences, about 8.6% seen once. This clonotype has a handful of counts. Antigen specificity is unknown. Sequenced here: whole blood, sampled in connection with sensitization to the hapten diphenylcyclopropenone (DPC). V gene TRBV10-3 combines with J gene TRBJ1-3; D unresolved. This clonotype was obtained from a middle-aged woman with alopecia areata. Some clones in this sample may be carry-over from other donors' samples. CDR3 sequence reads: CAISDLKFSGNTIYF. CDR3 in DNA: TGTGCCATCAGTGACCTCAAGTTCTCTGGAAACACCATATATTTT.